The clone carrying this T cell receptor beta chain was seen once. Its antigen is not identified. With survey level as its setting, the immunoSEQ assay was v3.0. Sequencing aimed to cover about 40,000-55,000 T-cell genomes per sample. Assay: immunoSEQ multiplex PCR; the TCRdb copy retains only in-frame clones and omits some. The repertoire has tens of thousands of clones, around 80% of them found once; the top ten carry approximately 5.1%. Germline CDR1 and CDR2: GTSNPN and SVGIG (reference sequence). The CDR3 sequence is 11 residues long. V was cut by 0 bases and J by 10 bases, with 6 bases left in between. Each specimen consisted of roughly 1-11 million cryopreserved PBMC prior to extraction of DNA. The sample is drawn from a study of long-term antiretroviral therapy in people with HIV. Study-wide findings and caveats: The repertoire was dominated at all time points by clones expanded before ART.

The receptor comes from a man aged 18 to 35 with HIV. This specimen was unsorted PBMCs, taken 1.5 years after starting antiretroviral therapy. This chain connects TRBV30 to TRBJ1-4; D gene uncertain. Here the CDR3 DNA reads TGTGCCTGGAGTGTACTGGGAAAACTGTTTTTT. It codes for CAWSVLGKLFF.